Here is one TCR beta chain with its context. This sample stems from a study of cytomegalovirus exposure and HLA in healthy donors. Data came from immunoSEQ multiplex PCR; TCRdb stores just in-frame clones and leaves some out. The repertoire holds around 180,000 clones, approximately 85% seen once, with almost 1.5% in the top ten. The germline V gene has CDR1 SGHRS and CDR2 YFSETQ. Trimming shortened V by 1 base and J by 4 bases, and 6 bases separated the two germline ends. The CDR3 runs 13 residues. The origin of this receptor is a woman between 18 and 30 years old in good health and CMV-seronegative. This chain uses TRBV5-1 with TRBJ1-5; no clear D. The sample was PBMCs. The CDR3 sequence is CASSLRENQPQHF. The CDR3 DNA sequence: TGCGCCAGCAGCTTGCGCGAGAATCAGCCCCAGCATTTT.